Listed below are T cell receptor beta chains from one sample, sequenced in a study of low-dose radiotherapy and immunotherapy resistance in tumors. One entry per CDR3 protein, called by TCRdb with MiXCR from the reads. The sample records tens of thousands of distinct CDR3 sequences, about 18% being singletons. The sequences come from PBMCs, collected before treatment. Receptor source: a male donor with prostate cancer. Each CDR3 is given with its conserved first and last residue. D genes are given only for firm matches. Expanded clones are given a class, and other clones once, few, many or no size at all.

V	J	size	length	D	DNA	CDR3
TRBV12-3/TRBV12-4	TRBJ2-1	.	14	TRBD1	TGTGCCACCTCCGGGACAGGGCCCATCCATGAGCAGTTCTTC	CATSGTGPIHEQFF
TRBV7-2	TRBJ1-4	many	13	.	TGTGCCAGCAGCTTAGCTACTAATGAAAAACTGTTTTTT	CASSLATNEKLFF
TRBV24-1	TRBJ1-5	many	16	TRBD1	TGTGCCACCAGTGACTATAGACAGGGGAGCAATCAGCCCCAGCATTTT	CATSDYRQGSNQPQHF
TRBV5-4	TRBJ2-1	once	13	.	TGTGCCAGCAGCTTTGGCCCTAACAATGAGCAGTTCTTC	CASSFGPNNEQFF
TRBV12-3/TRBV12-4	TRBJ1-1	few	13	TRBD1	TGTGCCAGCAGTTTTACAGGGGGCTGGGGAGCTTTCTTT	CASSFTGGWGAFF
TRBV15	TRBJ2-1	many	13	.	TGTGCCACCAGCAGAGGCTTAATAAATGAGCAGTTCTTC	CATSRGLINEQFF
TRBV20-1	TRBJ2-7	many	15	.	TGCAGTGCTAGACCCGCCTCCTGGACCGCCGGCGAGCAGTACTTC	CSARPASWTAGEQYF
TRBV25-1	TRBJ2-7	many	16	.	TGTGCCAGCAGTGAATATGGAGGGGTTGCCTCCTACGAGCAGTACTTC	CASSEYGGVASYEQYF
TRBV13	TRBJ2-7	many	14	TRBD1	TGTGCCAGCAGCTTCCGACAGGGTACCTACGAGCAGTACTTC	CASSFRQGTYEQYF
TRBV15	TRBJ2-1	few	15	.	TGTGCCACCAGCAGAGAGGGGACCCAGGGGCATGAGCAGTTCTTC	CATSREGTQGHEQFF
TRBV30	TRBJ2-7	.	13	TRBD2	TGTGCCTGGAGCCGGGGGGTTAGAGATGAGCAGTACTTC	CAWSRGVRDEQYF
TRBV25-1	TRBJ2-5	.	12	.	TGTGCCACAGCACTTGGGACGGAGACCCAGTACTTC	CATALGTETQYF
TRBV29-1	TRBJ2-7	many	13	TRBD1	TGCAGCGCCGCCGGGACAGGGATCTACGAGCAGTACTTC	CSAAGTGIYEQYF
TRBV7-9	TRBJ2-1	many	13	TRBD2	TGTGCCAGCAGCCTAGACCCCTCTAGCGGGGAGATCTTC	CASSLDPSSGEIF